Following are 24 T cell receptor beta chains from one sample sequenced in a study of Ad26.COV2.S vaccination and SARS-CoV-2 variants. The data were produced by immunoSEQ multiplex PCR, yet TCRdb's version contains in-frame clones alone and is incomplete. The sample lists around 320,000 clones; 70% to 90% were seen once. Described treatment: about 20 received Ad26.COV2.S at low or high dose, single or two shots; several received placebo; per-sample allocation not given. Repertoires come from day 63 after the first vaccine or placebo injection. Sample: peripheral blood, taken in a trial of Ad26.COV2.S vaccine versus placebo. These receptors all come from a person aged 18-65 years who received the Ad26.COV2.S COVID-19 vaccine or a placebo.

V usage is TRBV10-2 and J usage is TRBJ2-1; D not resolved. With 2 bases removed from V and 0 bases from J, the gap between germline ends came to 5 bases. The germline CDR1 and CDR2 sequences are WSHSY and SAAADI. The CDR3 is 14 amino acids. CDR3 sequence (DNA): TGCGCCAGCAGTGAGCTCGTCTCCTACAATGAGCAGTTCTTC. This gives the protein CASSELVSYNEQFF.

This chain joins TRBV5-1 and TRBJ1-2; D is perhaps TRBD1 (5 bases). The CDR3 is 18 amino acids. Trimming stripped 0 bases from V and 0 bases from J, with 18 bases between. Germline values: CDR1 SGHRS, CDR2 YFSETQ. CDR3 amino acids: CASSLASSTGGPNYGYTF. The CDR3 nucleotides read TGCGCCAGCAGCTTGGCCTCATCCACGGGGGGACCTAACTATGGCTACACCTTC.

J is TRBJ2-2 and V is TRBV11-3; 12 bases are a match to TRBD1. The CDR3 has 16 amino acids. Germline CDR1 reads SGHNT; CDR2 reads YENEEA. Trimming took 4 bases from V and 4 from J; bases not matched to a gene: 4. The CDR3 coding sequence is TGTGCCAGCAGCTCGGGACAGGGGGCTAGCACCGGGGAGCTGTTTTTT. Its protein product is CASSSGQGASTGELFF. The whole variable domain, remainder taken from reference TRBV11-3 and TRBJ2-2, is EAGVVQSPRYKIIEKKQPVAFWCNPISGHNTLYWYLQNLGQGPELLIRYENEEAVDDSQLPKDRFSAERLKGVDSTLKIQPAELGDSAVYLCASSSGQGASTGELFFGEGSRLTVL.

In DNA form, the CDR3 reads TGCGCCAGCAGCTTTGGTTCGGGACAGGGTAATTCACCCCTCCACTTT. Its translation: CASSFGSGQGNSPLHF. The chain carries TRBV5-1 and TRBJ1-6; 9 positions match TRBD1. The CDR3 is made up of 16 amino acids. CDR1 is SGHRS, CDR2 YFSETQ, per germline. Trimming took 2 bases from V and 6 from J; bases not matched to a gene: 6.

This clone was counted between two and nine times. This chain links TRBV9 with TRBJ1-6; 7 nucleotides match TRBD1. This CDR3 is 15 amino acids long. Germline-derived CDR1 and CDR2 are SGDLS and YYNGEE. V dropped 3 bases and J dropped 10; count of bases not matched to a gene: 10. The CDR3 sequence: CASSGRTGDGSPLHF. The CDR3 nucleotides are TGTGCCAGCAGCGGTAGGACAGGAGATGGCTCACCCCTCCACTTT.

This sequence joins TRBV28 and TRBJ1-5, with a tentative D call TRBD1 (6 bases). The CDR3 runs to 19 residues. The germline V gene encodes CDR1 MDHEN and CDR2 SYDVKM. With 8 bases removed from V and 0 bases from J, the gap between germline ends came to 26 bases. CDR3 in DNA: TGTGCCAGCTATACAGGGAGGCCTGTCTTACCGTTTAGCAATCAGCCCCAGCATTTT. Translation: CASYTGRPVLPFSNQPQHF.

The J gene is TRBJ2-4, the V gene TRBV27; D might be TRBD1 or TRBD2, each matching 5 bases. CDR1 is MNHEY, CDR2 SMNVEV, per germline (reference sequence). V was shortened by 5 bases and J by 8 bases, with 16 bases between the two germline ends. CDR3 length: 14 residues. The CDR3 reads CASSKSNRGDIQYF. The CDR3 region has the DNA TGTGCCAGCAGTAAGAGCAACAGAGGGGACATTCAGTACTTC.

This chain connects TRBV5-1 to TRBJ2-7, with D perhaps matching TRBD2 (5 bases). The V end was cut by 0 bases, the J end by 6 bases, with 13 bases between. This CDR3 spans 14 amino acids. In germline, CDR1 is SGHRS, CDR2 YFSETQ. CDR3 amino acids: CASSLDGAGGEQYF. In nucleotides, the CDR3 is TGCGCCAGCAGCTTGGATGGAGCTGGAGGCGAGCAGTACTTC.

This clone was detected once. The chain links TRBV5-1 to TRBJ2-7; D might be TRBD1 or TRBD2, each matching 6 bases. The CDR3 totals 17 residues. The ends were cut back, 0 bases at V and 2 bases at J, with 18 bases in the middle. The germline CDR1 and CDR2 sequences are SGHRS and YFSETQ. The DNA of the CDR3 is TGCGCCAGCAGCTTGGCCCTATCGGGGGCGAACCCCTACGAGCAGTACTTC. Translated, it gives CASSLALSGANPYEQYF.

This chain joins TRBV6-5 and TRBJ1-1; possibly TRBD1 for D (6 bases). Germline CDR1 reads MNHEY; CDR2 reads SVGAGI. V lost 4 bases and J 4 bases, leaving 13 bases between the germline ends. The CDR3 length is 14 residues. The CDR3 loop is CASSLSGVGTEAFF. DNA of the CDR3: TGTGCCAGCAGTTTATCAGGGGTAGGCACTGAAGCTTTCTTT.

This clone was observed a handful of times. V usage is TRBV5-6 and J usage is TRBJ1-2; 7 positions agree with TRBD1. V gave up 0 bases and J gave up 4 bases; unmatched junction bases: 9. This CDR3 has 16 residues. The germline V gene has CDR1 SGHDT and CDR2 YYEEEE. The CDR3 loop reads CASSLGGTGQTYGYTF. The CDR3 region has the DNA TGTGCCAGCAGCTTGGGCGGGACGGGACAGACCTATGGCTACACCTTC.

This rearrangement joins TRBV12-1 to TRBJ1-1; TRBD1, the D gene given by the table, was not confirmed from the DNA. TRBV12-1 is a recognized pseudogene. This CDR3 has 13 residues. The CDR3 DNA sequence: TGTGCCCGCGATGGGCTTATGAACACTGAAGCTTTCTTT. Its protein product is CARDGLMNTEAFF.

The J gene is TRBJ1-3, the V gene TRBV10-3, with 10 bases identical to TRBD1. The CDR3 loop spans 17 amino acids. Germline V gene lookup returns CDR1 ENHRY and CDR2 SYGVKD. The trim removed 8 bases at V and 0 bases at J, leaving 10 bases unmatched. Here the CDR3 DNA reads TGTGCCATCGCGGGACAGGGGACGCGGTCCTCTGGAAACACCATATATTTT. It is translated as CAIAGQGTRSSGNTIYF.

The rearrangement joins TRBV11-2 to TRBJ2-1; the match to TRBD2 covers 8 bases. CDR1 and CDR2 (germline): SGHAT, FQNNGV. The CDR3 is 16 amino acids. V shed 1 base and J 2 bases; nucleotides not matched to a gene: 4. The CDR3 sequence is CASSLGGSGAYNEQFF. For the CDR3, the DNA is TGTGCCAGCAGCTTAGGAGGTAGCGGGGCCTACAATGAGCAGTTCTTC.

The J gene is TRBJ1-1, the V gene TRBV20-1; D is unresolved. The CDR3 extends over 11 amino acids. Per the germline V gene, CDR1 is DFQATT and CDR2 is SNEGSKA (reference sequence). Trimming shortened V by 2 bases and J by 1 base, and 2 bases separated the two germline ends. Written as DNA, the CDR3 is TGCAGTGCTAGAAGGAACACTGAAGCTTTCTTT. It encodes CSARRNTEAFF.

V usage is TRBV5-1 and J usage is TRBJ2-2; the match to TRBD1 covers 9 bases. The CDR3 is 13 residues long. J was trimmed by 4 bases and V by 5 bases; bases with no gene match: 0. Germline V CDR1 and CDR2: SGHRS, YFSETQ. CDR3 protein: CASRTGGTGELFF. The CDR3 DNA sequence: TGCGCCAGCAGGACAGGGGGCACCGGGGAGCTGTTTTTT.

The chain combines TRBV6-5 with TRBJ2-3; D uncertain. V lost 2 bases and J 0 bases, leaving 9 bases between the germline ends. Germline loops: CDR1 MNHEY, CDR2 SVGAGI. The CDR3 has 15 residues. The CDR3 spells CASSYQPSSTDTQYF. CDR3 sequence (DNA): TGTGCCAGCAGTTACCAACCTTCTAGCACAGATACGCAGTATTTT.

The chain couples TRBV5-6 to TRBJ1-5; tentative D call: TRBD1 (6 bases). Trimming removed 2 bases from V and 0 bases from J, with 9 bases in between. Germline V gives CDR1 SGHDT, CDR2 YYEEEE. This CDR3 region has 15 residues. CDR3 DNA: TGTGCCAGCAGCTTCTACAGGGATAGCAATCAGCCCCAGCATTTT. This translates into CASSFYRDSNQPQHF.

V gene TRBV12-3 or TRBV12-4 combines with J gene TRBJ2-7; TRBD1 matches at 7 bases. This CDR3 is 13 amino acids long. The trim removed 5 bases at V and 6 bases at J, leaving 7 bases unmatched. The CDR3 here is CASSPRQGSEQYF. CDR3 bases: TGTGCCAGCAGTCCCCGACAGGGCTCCGAGCAGTACTTC.

V gene TRBV4-2 combines with J gene TRBJ2-5, with 11 bases lining up with TRBD2. The CDR3 covers 16 residues. Trimming at V came to 1 base and at J to 1 base, leaving 2 bases not matched to a gene. Germline CDR1 and CDR2: LGHNA and YNFKEQ. CDR3 sequence: CASSQVAGGSQETQYF. The CDR3 region has the DNA TGTGCCAGCAGCCAAGTAGCGGGGGGGAGCCAAGAGACCCAGTACTTC.

The chain carries TRBV11-2 and TRBJ2-7; 9 bases align to TRBD1. Germline lookup yields CDR1 SGHAT and CDR2 FQNNGV. The CDR3 has 14 amino acids. The V segment lost 2 bases and the J segment 6 bases; nucleotides outside the gene matches: 5. In nucleotides, the CDR3 is TGTGCCAGCAGCTTACTACAGGGGGCCGGCGAGCAGTACTTC. It yields the protein CASSLLQGAGEQYF.

The rearrangement joins TRBV6-6 to TRBJ2-7; tentative D call: TRBD1 (5 bases). V gave up 5 bases and J gave up 5 bases, with 19 bases separating them. This CDR3 has 15 amino acids. CDR1 is MNHNY, CDR2 SVGAGI, per germline (reference sequence). CDR3 nucleotides: TGTGCCAGCAGTCCCCCCGTAGGGGCCGCTGACGAGCAGTACTTC. Protein: CASSPPVGAADEQYF.

This sequence joins TRBV9 and TRBJ1-4; D is undetermined. V was pared by 3 bases and J by 6 bases, with 15 bases between. The CDR3 runs to 15 residues. Looked up from germline, CDR1 is SGDLS and CDR2 is YYNGEE. The CDR3 loop reads CASSGHGIGDEKLFF. In DNA, the CDR3 is TGTGCCAGCAGCGGACACGGGATCGGGGATGAAAAACTGTTTTTT.

The chain joins TRBV24-1 to TRBJ2-3, with D perhaps matching TRBD1 (5 bases). Germline V gene lookup returns CDR1 KGHDR and CDR2 SFDVKD. Trimming left V 10 bases short and J 0 bases short, with 10 bases between. The CDR3 length is 13 residues. CDR3 amino acids: CATGHRSTDTQYF. In DNA, the CDR3 is TGTGCCACAGGACACCGTAGCACAGATACGCAGTATTTT.